What follows are 19 T cell receptor beta chains derived from one specimen sequenced in a study of post-analysis software for immune sequencing data. Built from TCR beta cDNA, the libraries had unique molecular identifiers in them. TCRdb redid the calling of the PCR reads with MiXCR, one entry per CDR3 protein. The sample lists fewer than 850,000 distinct CDR3 sequences, 30% seen once, with approximately 0.55% in the top ten. Findings and limits, study-wide: Controls showed lower frequencies than patients for five or six TRBV segments, and TRBV5-6, TRBV5-1 and TRBV20-1 were among these.

These TCRs' antigens remain unknown. Sequenced material: blood. These receptors originate from a girl between 5 and 17 years old with multiple sclerosis.

DNA of the CDR3: TGTGCCAGCAGTGGAGACTTTGGGCATGGCTACACCTTC. Its translation: CASSGDFGHGYTF. This chain uses TRBV2 with TRBJ1-2, with D unclear. CDR1 and CDR2 from the germline V gene are SNHLY and FYNNEI. V lost 4 bases, J lost 6 bases, and 12 bases lay in between. The CDR3 length is 13 residues.

In this sample, this clonotype turned up a few times. At one end, the junction sequence differs from germline, possibly due to a read error. The chain uses TRBV25-1 and TRBJ2-1; TRBD1 matches at 7 bases. This CDR3 comprises 14 residues. Germline V gene lookup returns CDR1 MGHDK and CDR2 SYGVNS. The CDR3 is CASTLTGSFNAQFF. As DNA, the CDR3 is TGTGCCAGCACCCTGACAGGGAGTTTCAATGCGCAGTTCTTC.

The rearrangement links TRBV27 to TRBJ2-5; 10 bases map to TRBD2. This CDR3 comprises 15 residues. From germline, CDR1 is MNHEY and CDR2 SMNVEV (reference sequence). J lost 6 bases, V lost 4 bases, and 8 bases had no gene match. CDR3 DNA sequence: TGTGCCAGCAGTTGCGGGGCTAGCGGGAGCCAGACCCAGTACTTC. It yields the protein CASSCGASGSQTQYF.

This clonotype was picked up a small number of times. The chain combines TRBV10-3 with TRBJ1-1, with 10 bases aligning to TRBD1. The junction had 5 bases not matched to a gene; V was cut back by 6 bases and J by 4 bases. The CDR3 loop spans 14 amino acids. The germline gives CDR1 ENHRY, CDR2 SYGVKD. For the CDR3, the DNA is TGTGCCATCAGCAAGGGACAGGGGCTCACTGAAGCTTTCTTT. Translated: CAISKGQGLTEAFF.

The J gene is TRBJ1-6, the V gene TRBV20-1; 8 bases are a match to TRBD1. Germline V gene lookup returns CDR1 DFQATT and CDR2 SNEGSKA (reference sequence). The length of the CDR3 is 14 residues. V was clipped by 5 bases and J by 7 bases; unmatched bases: 7. CDR3 region: CSALDRVRNSPLHF. In nucleotides, the CDR3 is TGCAGTGCTCTGGACAGGGTGCGGAATTCACCCCTCCACTTT.

This clonotype was detected only once. The chain uses TRBV12-3 or TRBV12-4 and TRBJ2-7, with 10 nucleotides matching TRBD1. Matching the DNA end better, TRBJ2-4 makes the J call doubtful. The CDR3 consists of 14 residues. CDR3 nucleotides: TGTGCCAGCAGTCTCCGGACAGGGGGGGTCATTCAGTACTTC. Its protein product is CASSLRTGGVIQYF.

The V call is TRBV20-1, the J call TRBJ1-2; 7 positions match TRBD1. CDR1 is DFQATT, CDR2 SNEGSKA, per germline (reference sequence). Unmatched junction bases numbered 16, after V lost 4 bases and J lost 8 bases. The CDR3 consists of 15 residues. In nucleotides, the CDR3 is TGCAGTGCTACCGTGAATCCGACAGGGCAGGACGGCTACACCTTC. Its protein product is CSATVNPTGQDGYTF.

This chain uses TRBV27 with TRBJ1-1, with D hard to call. Trimming removed 7 bases at V and 6 bases at J, with 15 bases between. The CDR3 is made up of 13 amino acids. The germline CDR1 and CDR2 sequences are MNHEY and SMNVEV (reference sequence). CDR3 in amino acids: CASTRWGAAEAFF. The CDR3 region has the DNA TGTGCCAGCACCCGATGGGGAGCCGCTGAAGCTTTCTTT.

This clonotype was seen a handful of times. The V and J genes are TRBV3-1 and TRBJ2-1; unclear D gene. Germline V CDR1 and CDR2: LGHDT, YNNKEL (reference sequence). Deletions cut 4 bases from V and 0 bases from J, with 16 bases between. This CDR3 contains 17 residues. CDR3 nucleotide sequence: TGTGCCAGCAGCCCCGCACCAGACACGAGCTCCTACAATGAGCAGTTCTTC. It is translated as CASSPAPDTSSYNEQFF.

This clonotype appeared a few times. The chain joins TRBV5-1 to TRBJ2-3; D gene ambiguous. The CDR3 has 15 amino acids. V lost 0 bases to trimming and J lost 4 bases, with 12 bases between them. Per the germline V gene, CDR1 is SGHRS and CDR2 is YFSETQ. This CDR3 is CASSLVLGTPDTQYF. The CDR3, as DNA: TGCGCCAGCAGCTTGGTGTTAGGAACGCCAGATACGCAGTATTTT.

The chain couples TRBV3-1 to TRBJ1-1; 7 nucleotides line up with TRBD1. The ends lost 1 base at V and 6 bases at J; junction bases unmatched: 2. Germline V CDR1 and CDR2: LGHDT, YNNKEL (reference sequence). This CDR3 contains 13 residues. CDR3 loop: CASSQGRGPEAFF. The DNA for the CDR3 is TGTGCCAGCAGCCAAGGGAGGGGGCCTGAAGCTTTCTTT.

The sample holds a few counts of this clonotype. J is TRBJ2-4 and V is TRBV28; D remains ambiguous. Germline V gene lookup returns CDR1 MDHEN and CDR2 SYDVKM. The CDR3 covers 15 residues. V lost 6 bases, J lost 0 bases, and 12 bases lay in between. CDR3 residues: CASRSTLLAKNIQYF. CDR3 coding DNA: TGTGCCAGCAGATCCACCCTTCTAGCCAAAAACATTCAGTACTTC.

CDR3: CASSKRQGGNEQYF. The CDR3 nucleotides read TGCGCCAGCAGTAAGCGGCAGGGGGGGAATGAGCAGTACTTC. The chain couples TRBV4-1 to TRBJ2-5, with D possibly being TRBD1 or TRBD2 (7 bases each). The ends were cut back, 6 bases at V and 11 bases at J, with 22 bases in the middle. CDR3 size: 14 residues. The germline V gene encodes CDR1 MGHRA and CDR2 YSYEKL.

The gene calls are TRBV20-1 and TRBJ2-7, with 7 bases aligning to TRBD2. The V gene's germline CDR1 is DFQATT and CDR2 SNEGSKA (reference sequence). V lost 3 bases and J lost 3; bases outside the gene matches: 11. There are 15 residues in the CDR3. The CDR3 loop reads CSARWVGGSDYEQYF. For the CDR3, the DNA is TGCAGTGCTAGGTGGGTGGGCGGGAGTGACTACGAGCAGTACTTC.

The table lists this clonotype with a few counts. V and J are TRBV28 and TRBJ2-5, with a possible D match to TRBD1 (6 bases). V was trimmed by 5 bases and J by 4 bases, leaving 14 bases between them. The CDR3 runs 14 residues. Looked up from germline, CDR1 is MDHEN and CDR2 is SYDVKM. This CDR3 is CASSRSRGRETQYF. CDR3 DNA: TGTGCCAGCAGTAGGAGCAGGGGACGAGAGACCCAGTACTTC.

For this clonotype: This could be a read error, since a much larger clone is one nucleotide away. CDR3 in amino acids: CSARLLAKTIQYF. CDR3 in DNA: TGCAGTGCTAGACTTCTAGCCAAAACCATTCAGTACTTC. The rearrangement joins TRBV20-1 to TRBJ2-4; TRBD2 is a possible D gene (5 bases). Germline V gene lookup returns CDR1 DFQATT and CDR2 SNEGSKA (reference sequence). The CDR3 has 13 amino acids.

This clonotype was recorded at least ten times. V is TRBV10-3 and J is TRBJ2-1; the D call may be TRBD1 or TRBD2 (6 bases each). Germline-derived CDR1 and CDR2 are ENHRY and SYGVKD. The CDR3 has 13 residues. Trimming removed 11 bases at V and 5 bases at J, with 16 bases between. In DNA form, the CDR3 reads TGTGCCGGGGGCGGGACTCTGGACAATGAGCAGTTCTTC. Translation gives CAGGGTLDNEQFF.

This chain connects TRBV20-1 to TRBJ1-1, with TRBD1 as a possible D gene (5 bases). This CDR3 region has 18 residues. The germline V gene has CDR1 DFQATT and CDR2 SNEGSKA (reference sequence). V lost 3 bases to trimming and J lost 4 bases, with 27 bases between them. The CDR3 loop is CSARDWAGLMVGSTEAFF. CDR3 in DNA: TGCAGTGCTAGGGATTGGGCAGGGTTAATGGTGGGTAGCACTGAAGCTTTCTTT.

The chain links TRBV11-1 to TRBJ1-1; 7 bases match TRBD1. The CDR3 extends over 14 amino acids. Germline CDR1 is SGHAT and CDR2 is FQDESV (reference sequence). The J segment lost 4 bases and the V segment lost 4 bases, leaving 6 bases of the junction unmatched. CDR3 nucleotides: TGTGCCAGCAGCTCCGGGACAGCCGGCACTGAAGCTTTCTTT. Residues: CASSSGTAGTEAFF.